This passage covers 17 T cell receptor beta chains from one sample sequenced in a study of blood T cell repertoires in COVID-19. Data came from immunoSEQ multiplex PCR; TCRdb stores just in-frame clones and leaves some out. Here the sample spans around 95,000 clones, about 85% being singletons. The sequenced material came from peripheral blood. These receptors originate from a man aged 50 to 59 with active or convalescent COVID-19.

This sequence joins TRBV24-1 and TRBJ1-2; a possible D gene is TRBD1 (5 bases). The CDR3 loop spans 13 amino acids. The V gene's germline CDR1 is KGHDR and CDR2 SFDVKD. The germline V and J ends were trimmed by 3 bases and 4 bases, with 8 bases remaining between them. The CDR3 sequence is CATSDPQGYGYTF. CDR3 DNA: TGTGCCACCAGTGATCCCCAGGGCTATGGCTACACCTTC.

The gene calls are TRBV27 and TRBJ2-5, with 12 nucleotides matching TRBD2. The CDR3 consists of 16 residues. With 6 bases clipped from V and 4 bases from J, the junction kept 9 bases outside the gene matches. CDR1 is MNHEY, CDR2 SMNVEV, per germline (reference sequence). The CDR3 nucleotides read TGTGCCAGCAGCCGCCAACTAGCGGGAGGAGGAGAGACCCAGTACTTC. It is translated as CASSRQLAGGGETQYF.

This clone appeared once. The chain recombines TRBV19 with TRBJ2-7; 11 bases align to TRBD2. Germline V CDR1 and CDR2: LNHDA, SQIVND (reference sequence). The J segment lost 5 bases and the V segment lost 0 bases, leaving 9 bases of the junction unmatched. The CDR3 is 17 residues long. CDR3 in amino acids: CASSIDRGSGRVHEQYF. The DNA for the CDR3 is TGTGCCAGTAGTATAGATCGGGGTAGCGGGAGGGTCCACGAGCAGTACTTC.

The J gene is TRBJ2-7, the V gene TRBV5-5; the D gene is possibly TRBD2 (5 bases). Germline loops: CDR1 SGHKS, CDR2 YYEKEE (reference sequence). Trimming took 3 bases from V and 5 from J, leaving 12 bases between them. The CDR3 consists of 13 residues. This CDR3 reads CASSYSLVNEQYF. The DNA of the CDR3 is TGTGCCAGCAGCTACTCACTAGTAAACGAGCAGTACTTC.

The gene calls are TRBV5-1 and TRBJ2-7; unclear D gene. Germline loops: CDR1 SGHRS, CDR2 YFSETQ. The CDR3 has 14 amino acids. V lost 1 base and J 2 bases, leaving 10 bases between the germline ends. CDR3 DNA sequence: TGCGCCAGCAGCTTGAACGGCGAGGCCTACGAGCAGTACTTC. Encoded protein: CASSLNGEAYEQYF.

The V and J genes are TRBV19 and TRBJ2-3; 13 nucleotides agree with TRBD2. The CDR3 loop spans 16 amino acids. The junction had 4 bases not matched to a gene; V was cut back by 4 bases and J by 3 bases. The germline gives CDR1 LNHDA, CDR2 SQIVND (reference sequence). CDR3 in DNA: TGTGCCAGTAGTAAACTAGCGGGAGGGATGACAGATACGCAGTATTTT. Residues: CASSKLAGGMTDTQYF.

The CDR3 loop is CASSYSSSGNSYNEQFF. The CDR3 region has the DNA TGTGCCAGCAGTTATTCGTCTAGCGGCAATTCCTACAATGAGCAGTTCTTC. The V call is TRBV6-2 or TRBV6-3, the J call TRBJ2-1; TRBD2 matches at 7 bases. This CDR3 region has 17 residues. Unmatched junction bases numbered 9, after V lost 3 bases and J lost 1 base. Germline CDR1 MNHEY, CDR2 SVGEGT.

The chain combines TRBV30 with TRBJ1-4; 7 nucleotides agree with TRBD1. CDR1 and CDR2 from the germline V gene are GTSNPN and SVGIG (reference sequence). This CDR3 has 16 amino acids. V lost 4 bases and J lost 3; bases outside the gene matches: 11. CDR3 loop: CAWTGLTGIPNEKLFF. CDR3 nucleotides: TGTGCCTGGACCGGGTTGACAGGGATTCCTAATGAAAAACTGTTTTTT.

This chain joins TRBV28 and TRBJ1-5, with 11 bases matching TRBD1. The CDR3 covers 19 residues. V gave up 5 bases and J gave up 0 bases; unmatched junction bases: 12. Per the germline V gene, CDR1 is MDHEN and CDR2 is SYDVKM. CDR3 region: CASSMWGTGGVNSNQPQHF. Here the CDR3 DNA reads TGTGCCAGCAGTATGTGGGGGACAGGGGGTGTCAATAGCAATCAGCCCCAGCATTTT.

This chain joins TRBV19 and TRBJ2-1; D gene uncertain. CDR1 is LNHDA, CDR2 SQIVND, per germline (reference sequence). The ends were cut back, 4 bases at V and 5 bases at J, with 6 bases in the middle. The CDR3 has 12 residues. Here the CDR3 reads CASSNVNNEQFF. CDR3 nucleotide sequence: TGTGCCAGTAGTAATGTCAACAATGAGCAGTTCTTC.

The rearrangement joins TRBV9 to TRBJ1-1, with D possibly being TRBD1 (5 bases). With 3 bases removed from V and 6 bases from J, the gap between germline ends came to 15 bases. Per germline, CDR1 SGDLS and CDR2 YYNGEE. The CDR3 is 14 amino acids. CDR3 nucleotides: TGTGCCAGCAGCGCTTCGGGGGGTTTGGCTGAAGCTTTCTTT. Translating it yields CASSASGGLAEAFF. The whole variable domain, remainder taken from reference TRBV9 and TRBJ1-1, is DSGVTQTPKHLITATGQRVTLRCSPRSGDLSVYWYQQSLDQGLQFLIQYYNGEERAKGNILERFSAQQFPDLHSELNLSSLELGDSALYFCASSASGGLAEAFFGQGTRLTVV.

The chain employs TRBV2 and TRBJ2-7; D is perhaps TRBD1 (6 bases). Trimming removed 6 bases from V and 7 bases from J, with 10 bases in between. Germline lookup yields CDR1 SNHLY and CDR2 FYNNEI. This CDR3 has 11 amino acids. The CDR3 nucleotides read TGTGCCAGCAGCCACAGGGAAGAGCAGTACTTC. Its protein product is CASSHREEQYF.

This clone was recorded only once. The V call is TRBV30, the J call TRBJ2-1; D gene ambiguous. Trimming stripped 5 bases from V and 6 bases from J, with 23 bases between. The CDR3 is 16 amino acids. The V gene's germline CDR1 is GTSNPN and CDR2 SVGIG (reference sequence). The chain's CDR3 is CAWGSTRISLGNEQFF. The CDR3 coding sequence is TGTGCCTGGGGCTCTACGCGGATCTCTCTAGGCAATGAGCAGTTCTTC.

V usage is TRBV9 and J usage is TRBJ1-3, with TRBD1 as a possible D gene (5 bases). In germline, CDR1 is SGDLS, CDR2 YYNGEE. V dropped 1 base and J dropped 2 bases, with 10 bases sitting between them. The CDR3 totals 15 residues. CDR3 nucleotide sequence: TGTGCCAGCAGCGTATCGGGGGTTCCTGGAAACACCATATATTTT. Amino acid sequence: CASSVSGVPGNTIYF.

This chain connects TRBV2 to TRBJ1-6, with TRBD1 as a possible D gene (5 bases). The CDR3 consists of 15 residues. Germline lookup yields CDR1 SNHLY and CDR2 FYNNEI. Trimming took off 2 bases at V and 7 bases at J, with 12 bases between the two ends. This CDR3 is CASSEQGRTNSPLHF. DNA of the CDR3: TGTGCCAGCAGTGAACAGGGAAGGACGAATTCACCCCTCCACTTT.

This clone appeared once. The chain links TRBV10-3 to TRBJ2-1; 8 positions agree with TRBD1. With 6 bases clipped from V and 0 bases from J, the junction kept 7 bases outside the gene matches. The CDR3 has 16 residues. Germline V gene data show CDR1 as ENHRY and CDR2 as SYGVKD. In DNA, the CDR3 is TGTGCCATCAGCGGAAGGGACAGGAGCTCCTACAATGAGCAGTTCTTC. Translating gives CAISGRDRSSYNEQFF.

The rearrangement joins TRBV4-1 to TRBJ2-1, with 7 nucleotides matching TRBD2. V lost 3 bases to trimming and J lost 10 bases; unmatched junction nucleotides: 6. The CDR3 length is 13 residues. The germline gives CDR1 MGHRA, CDR2 YSYEKL. CDR3 amino acids: CASSQREFWEQFF. CDR3 coding DNA: TGCGCCAGCAGCCAGCGGGAGTTTTGGGAGCAGTTCTTC.